This T cell receptor beta chain was captured by sequencing in a study of regulatory T cells in long-lasting Graves disease. This CDR3 contains 16 residues. Germline CDR1 and CDR2: DFQATT and SNEGSKA (reference sequence). V gave up 0 bases and J gave up 4 bases; unmatched junction bases: 9. Findings of the study overall: Persistent patients shared more public clonotypes (over 2,500) than new patients (approximately 900). TCR diversity was lower in persistent Graves' patients (versus newly diagnosed ones).

With iRepertoire HTBI primers and Arm-PCR of CDR3 regions, TCR beta libraries were built. TCRdb ran MiXCR on the multiplex PCR reads and lists one entry per CDR3 protein. The table has about 620,000 distinct CDR3 sequences, 15% to 20% seen once. In the case of this clonotype: Its cognate antigen is unknown.

This sample's time point: newly diagnosed GD, antithyroid drugs for less than 3 months. After RNA was extracted from PBMCs, the TCR library was made from it. The same sample was also studied in work on T cells in Graves' hyperthyroidism and ophthalmopathy. That publication notes: Primed by the HTBI set, a first-round RT-PCR was run on the TCR CDR3.

This clonotype originated in a young woman with Graves disease. The chain uses TRBV20-1 and TRBJ1-2, with TRBD1 matching over 9 bases. The sequencing here drew on peripheral blood mononuclear cells (PBMCs), taken at new diagnosis, from a patient treated with antithyroid drugs. CDR3 region: CSARELLGQGLYGYTF. The CDR3 DNA sequence: TGCAGTGCTAGAGAACTGCTGGGACAGGGTCTCTATGGCTACACCTTC.